This T cell receptor beta chain came from a study of identical twins. Study outcomes and limitations: In drawing conclusions, the study used cross-sectional statistical analysis and did not follow the same donors.

To note about this clonotype: Antigen specificity is unknown.

Trimming shortened V by 6 bases and J by 0 bases, and 13 bases separated the two germline ends. CDR1 and CDR2 (germline): SGHDT, YYEEEE. There are 14 residues in the CDR3. TCRdb processed the 5' RACE reads anew with MiXCR; each CDR3 protein has one entry. The sample holds about 530,000 distinct CDR3 sequences, approximately 20% seen once. The same specimen was also included in a second study, on yellow fever vaccine responses in identical twins.

Specimen: CD4+ T cells sorted from blood. This clonotype was sampled from a woman younger than 35 in good health. The chain employs TRBV5-6 and TRBJ2-7; unclear D gene. In nucleotides, the CDR3 is TGTGCCAGCAACCAGCGACAAAGCTCCTACGAGCAGTACTTC. This encodes CASNQRQSSYEQYF.